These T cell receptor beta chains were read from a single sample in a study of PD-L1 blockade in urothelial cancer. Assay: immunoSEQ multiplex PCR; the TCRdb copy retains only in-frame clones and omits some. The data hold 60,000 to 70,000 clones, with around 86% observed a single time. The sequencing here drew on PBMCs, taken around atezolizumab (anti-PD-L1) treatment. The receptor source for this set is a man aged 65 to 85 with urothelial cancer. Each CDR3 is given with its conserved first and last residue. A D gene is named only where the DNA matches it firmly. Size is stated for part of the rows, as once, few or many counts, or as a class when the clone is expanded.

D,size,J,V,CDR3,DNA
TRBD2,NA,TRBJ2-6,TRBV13,CASSPLSGRISSGANVLTF,TGTGCCAGCAGCCCCCTTAGCGGGAGAATTAGCTCTGGGGCCAACGTCCTGACTTTC
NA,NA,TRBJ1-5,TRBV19,CASSQFNQPQHF,TGTGCCAGTAGCCAATTCAATCAGCCCCAGCATTTT
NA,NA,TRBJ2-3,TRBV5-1,CASSIAIGGTDTQYF,TGCGCCAGCAGCATAGCCATTGGCGGCACAGATACGCAGTATTTT
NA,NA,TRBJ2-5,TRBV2,CASSGQRETQYF,TGTGCCAGCAGTGGACAGAGAGAGACCCAGTACTTC
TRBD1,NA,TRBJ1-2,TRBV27,CASRLTGSYGYTF,TGTGCCAGCAGATTGACAGGGTCCTATGGCTACACCTTC
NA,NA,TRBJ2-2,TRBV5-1,CASSLGGTGELFF,TGCGCCAGCAGCTTGGGCGGGACCGGGGAGCTGTTTTTT
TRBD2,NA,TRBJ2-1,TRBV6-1,CASSESSGGYNEQFF,TGTGCCAGCAGTGAATCTAGCGGAGGATACAATGAGCAGTTCTTC
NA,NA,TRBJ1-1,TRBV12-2,CASRLRWGGSGTEAFF,TGTGCAAGTCGCCTCCGTTGGGGAGGGAGTGGCACTGAAGCTTTCTTT
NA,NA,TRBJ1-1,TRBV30,CACRNTEAFF,TGTGCCTGCCGTAACACTGAAGCTTTCTTT
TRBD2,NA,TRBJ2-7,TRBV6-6,CASAGGYEQYF,TGTGCCAGCGCGGGGGGCTACGAGCAGTACTTC
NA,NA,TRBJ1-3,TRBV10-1,CASSVWGVSSGNTIYF,TGCGCCAGCAGTGTGTGGGGAGTCTCCTCTGGAAACACCATATATTTT
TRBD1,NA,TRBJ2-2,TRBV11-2,CASSLGQGTGELFF,TGTGCCAGCAGCCTGGGACAGGGCACCGGGGAGCTGTTTTTT
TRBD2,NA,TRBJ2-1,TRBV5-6,CASSDSMTSGLYNEQFF,TGTGCCAGCAGCGATTCTATGACTAGCGGACTATACAATGAGCAGTTCTTC
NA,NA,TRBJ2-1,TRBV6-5,CASSSPGLTQFF,TGTGCCAGCAGTTCCCCGGGACTTACGCAGTTCTTC
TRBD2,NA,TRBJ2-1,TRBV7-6,CASSILRTSGRTCEQFF,TGTGCCAGCAGCATCCTTCGGACTAGCGGGAGGACGTGTGAGCAGTTCTTC
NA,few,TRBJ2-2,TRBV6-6,CASSYLPSEHTGELFF,TGTGCCAGCAGTTACCTACCTAGCGAGCACACCGGGGAGCTGTTTTTT
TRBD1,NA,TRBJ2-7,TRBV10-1,CASSESGTGYEQYF,TGCGCCAGCAGTGAGTCGGGGACAGGGTACGAGCAGTACTTC
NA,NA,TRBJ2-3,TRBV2,CASVSGSTDTQYF,TGTGCCAGCGTCAGCGGGAGCACAGATACGCAGTATTTT
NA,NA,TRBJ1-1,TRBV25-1,CASSDRGRTEAFF,TGTGCCAGCAGTGACAGGGGCCGGACTGAAGCTTTCTTT
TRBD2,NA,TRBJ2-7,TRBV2,CASRATSGYDTYEQYF,TGTGCCAGCAGAGCCACTAGCGGGTACGACACCTACGAGCAGTACTTC
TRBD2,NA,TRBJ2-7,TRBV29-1,CSVWTSGSSYEQYF,TGCAGCGTTTGGACTAGCGGGAGTTCGTACGAGCAGTACTTC
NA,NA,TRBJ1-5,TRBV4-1,CASSPSGYSNQPQHF,TGCGCCAGCAGCCCCTCGGGGTACAGCAATCAGCCCCAGCATTTT
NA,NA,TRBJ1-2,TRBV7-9,CASSPRQQSNYGYTF,TGTGCCAGCAGCCCCCGACAGCAATCTAACTATGGCTACACCTTC
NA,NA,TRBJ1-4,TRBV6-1,CASSADKTEKLFF,TGTGCCAGCAGTGCGGACAAAACTGAAAAACTGTTTTTT
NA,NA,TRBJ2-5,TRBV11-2,CASSSTVLETQYF,TGTGCCAGCAGCTCGACAGTATTAGAGACCCAGTACTTC